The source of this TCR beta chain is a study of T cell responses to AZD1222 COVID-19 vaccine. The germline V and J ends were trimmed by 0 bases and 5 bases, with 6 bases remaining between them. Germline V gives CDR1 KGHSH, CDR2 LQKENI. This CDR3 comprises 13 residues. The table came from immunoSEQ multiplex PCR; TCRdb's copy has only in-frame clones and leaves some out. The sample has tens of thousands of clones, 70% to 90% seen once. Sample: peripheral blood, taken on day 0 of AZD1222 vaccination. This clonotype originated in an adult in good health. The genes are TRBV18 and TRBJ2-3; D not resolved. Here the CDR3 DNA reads TGTGCCAGCTCACCACCGAGCCTAGATACGCAGTATTTT. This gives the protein CASSPPSLDTQYF.